Reported below is one T cell receptor (beta chain). Its target is unknown. The V end lost 7 bases, the J end lost 3 bases, and 9 bases lay between the germline ends. This CDR3 comprises 13 residues. Per germline, CDR1 SGHTA and CDR2 FQGTGA. All patients picked for sequencing had shown, by flow cytometry, an expansion of CD8+CD57+ cells. Severe acquired aplastic anemia was present in every patient. The data were obtained in a study of CD8+CD57+ T cells in acquired aplastic anemia. Study background: CD4+ and CD8+ cells, once sorted, gave DNA averaging roughly 3.2 ug. Study conclusions and caveats: Some 31 sequences, all CD8+ CDR3, were shared between patients and controls.

Investigators profiled TCR beta VDJ and CDR3 from genomic DNA template. TCRdb reanalysed the reads using MiXCR and keeps one entry per CDR3 protein. The data contain 150,000 to 200,000 distinct CDR3 sequences, around half of them singletons. The chain couples TRBV7-3 to TRBJ2-2; D is possibly TRBD1 (5 bases). The source of this sequence is a human donor with aplastic anemia. The sequenced sample was sorted CD4+, CD8+, or CD8+CD57+ T cells (not recorded which) from PBMCs. The CDR3 is CASTRVDTGELFF. CDR3 in DNA: TGTGCCAGCACCAGGGTCGACACCGGGGAGCTGTTTTTT.